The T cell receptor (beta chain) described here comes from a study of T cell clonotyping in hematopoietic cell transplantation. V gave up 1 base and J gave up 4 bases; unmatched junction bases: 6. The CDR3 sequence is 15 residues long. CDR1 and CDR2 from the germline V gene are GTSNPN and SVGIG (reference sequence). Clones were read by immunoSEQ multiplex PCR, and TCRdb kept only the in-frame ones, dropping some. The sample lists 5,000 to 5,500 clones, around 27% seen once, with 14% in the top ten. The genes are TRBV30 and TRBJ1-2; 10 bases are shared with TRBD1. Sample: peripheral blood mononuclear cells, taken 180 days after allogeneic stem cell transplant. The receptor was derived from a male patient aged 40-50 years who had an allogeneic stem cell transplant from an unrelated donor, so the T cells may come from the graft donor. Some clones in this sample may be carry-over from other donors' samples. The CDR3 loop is CAWSGKWTGGYGYTF. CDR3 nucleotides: TGTGCCTGGAGTGGCAAATGGACAGGGGGCTATGGCTACACCTTC.